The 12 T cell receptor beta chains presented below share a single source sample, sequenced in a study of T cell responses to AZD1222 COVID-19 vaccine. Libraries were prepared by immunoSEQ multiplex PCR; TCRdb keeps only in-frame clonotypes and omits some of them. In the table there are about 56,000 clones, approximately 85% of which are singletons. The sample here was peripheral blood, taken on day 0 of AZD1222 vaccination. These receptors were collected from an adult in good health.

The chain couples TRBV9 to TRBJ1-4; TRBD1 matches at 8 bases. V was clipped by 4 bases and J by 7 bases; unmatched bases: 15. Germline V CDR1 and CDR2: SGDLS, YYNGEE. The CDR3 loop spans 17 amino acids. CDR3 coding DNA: TGTGCCAGCAGCCCTTTATTTACCAGGGGGCAGGGTGAAAAACTGTTTTTT. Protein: CASSPLFTRGQGEKLFF.

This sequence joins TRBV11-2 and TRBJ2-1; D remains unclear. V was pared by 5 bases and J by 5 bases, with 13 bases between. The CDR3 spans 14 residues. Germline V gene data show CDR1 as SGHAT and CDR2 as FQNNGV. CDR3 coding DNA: TGTGCCAGCAGCGGGCTAACCGAGAACAATGAGCAGTTCTTC. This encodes CASSGLTENNEQFF.

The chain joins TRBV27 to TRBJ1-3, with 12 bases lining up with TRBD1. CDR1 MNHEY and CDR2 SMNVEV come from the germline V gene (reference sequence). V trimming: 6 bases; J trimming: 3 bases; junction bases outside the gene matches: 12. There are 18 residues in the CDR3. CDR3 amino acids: CASSNSGTGGGRGNTIYF. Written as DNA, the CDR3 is TGTGCCAGCAGCAATTCCGGGACAGGGGGCGGGCGTGGAAACACCATATATTTT.

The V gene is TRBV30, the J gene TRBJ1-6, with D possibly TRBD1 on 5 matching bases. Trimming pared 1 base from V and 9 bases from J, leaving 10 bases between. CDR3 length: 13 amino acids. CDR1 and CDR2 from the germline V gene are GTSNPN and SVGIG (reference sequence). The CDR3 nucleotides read TGTGCCTGGAGTGCAGGGTTAGGTTCACCCCTCCACTTT. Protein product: CAWSAGLGSPLHF.

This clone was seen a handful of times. The CDR3 protein is CSVLPLGGRETQYF. The CDR3, as DNA: TGCAGCGTTCTTCCCCTTGGCGGGCGAGAGACCCAGTACTTC. The rearrangement joins TRBV29-1 to TRBJ2-5, with D possibly being TRBD2 (5 bases). Per germline, CDR1 SQVTM and CDR2 ANQGSEA. This CDR3 region has 14 residues. Between the trimmed V and J ends, which lost 5 bases and 4 bases, there was a span of 17 bases.

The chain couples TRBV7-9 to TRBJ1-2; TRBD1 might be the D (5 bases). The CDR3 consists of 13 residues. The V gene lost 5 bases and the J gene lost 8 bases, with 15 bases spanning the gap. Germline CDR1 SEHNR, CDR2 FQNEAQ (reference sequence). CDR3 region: CASSLGRGVGYTF. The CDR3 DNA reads TGTGCCAGCAGCCTGGGGAGGGGCGTCGGCTACACCTTC.

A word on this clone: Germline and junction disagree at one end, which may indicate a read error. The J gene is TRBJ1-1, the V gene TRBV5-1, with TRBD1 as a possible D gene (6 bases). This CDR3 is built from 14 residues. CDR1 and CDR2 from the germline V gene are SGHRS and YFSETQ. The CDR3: CASSLGGFGTEAFF. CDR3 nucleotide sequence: TGCGCCAGCAGTTTGGGGGGCTTTGGCACTGAAGCTTTCTTT.

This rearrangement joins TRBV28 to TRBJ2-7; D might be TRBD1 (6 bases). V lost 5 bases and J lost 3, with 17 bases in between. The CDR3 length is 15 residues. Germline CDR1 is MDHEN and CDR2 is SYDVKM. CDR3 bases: TGTGCCAGCAGTAGCACAGGGAGTGCCATCTACGAGCAGTACTTC. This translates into CASSSTGSAIYEQYF.

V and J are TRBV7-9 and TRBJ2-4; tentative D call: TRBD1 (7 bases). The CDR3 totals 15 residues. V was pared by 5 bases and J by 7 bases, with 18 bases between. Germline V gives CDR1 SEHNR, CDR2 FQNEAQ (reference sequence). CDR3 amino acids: CASSPLGQAGNIQYF. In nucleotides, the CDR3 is TGTGCCAGCAGCCCCCTCGGACAGGCGGGGAACATTCAGTACTTC. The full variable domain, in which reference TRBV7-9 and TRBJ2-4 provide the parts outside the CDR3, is DTGVSQNPRHKITKRGQNVTFRCDPISEHNRLYWYRQTLGQGPEFLTYFQNEAQLEKSRLLSDRFSAERPKGSFSTLEIQRTEQGDSAMYLCASSPLGQAGNIQYFGAGTRLSVL.

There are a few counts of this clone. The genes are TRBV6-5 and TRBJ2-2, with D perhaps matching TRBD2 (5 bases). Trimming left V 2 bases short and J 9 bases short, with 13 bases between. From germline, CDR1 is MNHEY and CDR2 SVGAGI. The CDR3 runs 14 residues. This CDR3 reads CASSYRKVAWELFF. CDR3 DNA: TGTGCCAGCAGTTACCGGAAGGTAGCGTGGGAGCTGTTTTTT.

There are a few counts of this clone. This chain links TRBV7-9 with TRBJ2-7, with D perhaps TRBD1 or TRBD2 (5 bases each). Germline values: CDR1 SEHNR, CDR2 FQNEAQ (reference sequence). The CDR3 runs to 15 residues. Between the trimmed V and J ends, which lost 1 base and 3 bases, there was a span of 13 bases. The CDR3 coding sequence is TGTGCCAGCAGCTTAGGCCTGGGGACCGACTACGAGCAGTACTTC. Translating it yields CASSLGLGTDYEQYF.

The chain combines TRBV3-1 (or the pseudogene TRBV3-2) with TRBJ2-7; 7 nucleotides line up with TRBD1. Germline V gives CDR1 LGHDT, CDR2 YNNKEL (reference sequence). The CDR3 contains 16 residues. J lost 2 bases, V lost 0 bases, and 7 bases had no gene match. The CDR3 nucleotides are TGTGCCAGCAGCCAAGACCTGACAGGGTGGACCTACGAGCAGTACTTC. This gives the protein CASSQDLTGWTYEQYF.